The next 21 T cell receptor beta chains were all read from a single sample in a study of blood T cell repertoires in COVID-19. Clones were read by immunoSEQ multiplex PCR, and TCRdb kept only the in-frame ones, dropping some. The sample lists approximately 140,000 clones, less than 80% occurring once. Sample: peripheral blood. These receptors were collected from a man in his 60s with acute or convalescent COVID-19.

The V call is TRBV24-1, the J call TRBJ1-2, with 8 bases identical to TRBD1. The CDR3 loop spans 13 amino acids. Germline lookup yields CDR1 KGHDR and CDR2 SFDVKD. Trimming removed 3 bases from V and 6 bases from J; junction bases left unmatched: 2. The CDR3 DNA sequence: TGTGCCACCAGTGATACAGGGGGGGATGGCTACACCTTC. Translation: CATSDTGGDGYTF.

The V call is TRBV5-1, the J call TRBJ1-4; the D gene is possibly TRBD1 (6 bases). Trimming stripped 2 bases from V and 7 bases from J, with 12 bases between. CDR1 SGHRS and CDR2 YFSETQ come from the germline V gene. The CDR3 loop spans 14 amino acids. The CDR3 sequence: CASSLQGRAEKLFF. In nucleotides, the CDR3 is TGCGCCAGCAGCTTACAGGGCCGGGCTGAAAAACTGTTTTTT.

This chain connects TRBV19 to TRBJ2-7; 8 bases line up with TRBD2. With 4 bases clipped from V and 3 bases from J, the junction kept 2 bases outside the gene matches. From germline, CDR1 is LNHDA and CDR2 SQIVND (reference sequence). The CDR3 contains 13 residues. CDR3 region: CASSTAGGYEQYF. CDR3 DNA: TGTGCCAGTAGTACTGCGGGAGGCTACGAGCAGTACTTC.

This rearrangement joins TRBV9 to TRBJ2-3; D is perhaps TRBD2 (6 bases). With 3 bases removed from V and 0 bases from J, the gap between germline ends came to 17 bases. CDR3 length: 17 amino acids. Germline V gene lookup returns CDR1 SGDLS and CDR2 YYNGEE. CDR3 nucleotide sequence: TGTGCCAGCAGCGCGAAGAAACTAGGGACTAGCACAGATACGCAGTATTTT. Translated, it gives CASSAKKLGTSTDTQYF.

The rearrangement links TRBV28 to TRBJ2-7; 10 nucleotides match TRBD1. Germline CDR1 MDHEN, CDR2 SYDVKM. The CDR3 loop spans 14 amino acids. With V trimmed by 2 bases and J by 11 bases, 9 bases remained unmatched. Here the CDR3 reads CASSLTGQGNREYF. CDR3 nucleotides: TGTGCCAGCAGTTTAACGGGACAGGGGAACCGGGAGTACTTC.

This chain joins TRBV5-1 and TRBJ2-3; D not certain. Germline lookup yields CDR1 SGHRS and CDR2 YFSETQ. Trimming removed 4 bases at V and 0 bases at J, with 9 bases between. This CDR3 is 14 amino acids long. In DNA, the CDR3 is TGCGCCAGCAGCATTCGGTCTAGCACAGATACGCAGTATTTT. This gives the protein CASSIRSSTDTQYF. Combining the CDR3 with reference TRBV5-1 and TRBJ2-3 gives the whole variable domain KAGVTQTPRYLIKTRGQQVTLSCSPISGHRSVSWYQQTPGQGLQFLFEYFSETQRNKGNFPGRFSGRQFSNSRSEMNVSTLELGDSALYLCASSIRSSTDTQYFGPGTRLTVL.

This clone was seen only once. The CDR3 coding sequence is TGTGCCAGCAGCTTAGACGGGTTCGGTCAGCCCCAGCATTTT. It codes for CASSLDGFGQPQHF. The chain combines TRBV7-2 with TRBJ1-5, with no clear D. CDR3 length: 14 residues. Germline lookup yields CDR1 SGHTA and CDR2 FQGNSA. V lost 1 base, J lost 6 bases, and 10 bases lay in between.

As for this clone: Within the sample, other DNA sequences also encode this same CDR3. The CDR3 DNA sequence: TGTGCCAGCAGCCGTGGGCTTCAAGAGACCCAGTACTTC. Amino acids: CASSRGLQETQYF. The chain couples TRBV14 to TRBJ2-5; no definite D call. Germline CDR1 reads SGHDN; CDR2 reads FVKESK. The length of the CDR3 is 13 residues. Trimming removed 4 bases from V and 2 bases from J, with 8 bases in between.

The V gene is TRBV1, the J gene TRBJ2-2; TRBD2, the D gene given by the table, was not confirmed from the DNA. TRBV1 counts as a pseudogene. CDR3 length: 17 amino acids. The CDR3 DNA follows: TGCACCAGCAGCCAGACTAGCGGGAGGGCCGACACCGGGGAGCTGTTTTTT. This gives the protein CTSSQTSGRADTGELFF.

CDR3 nucleotides: TGTGCCAGCAGCCGCGGGACAGACGGAAACACCATATATTTT. The encoded protein is CASSRGTDGNTIYF. This chain connects TRBV11-1 to TRBJ1-3, with 7 bases lining up with TRBD1. The V gene's germline CDR1 is SGHAT and CDR2 FQDESV (reference sequence). V lost 5 bases, J lost 4 bases, and 5 bases stayed unmatched. CDR3 length: 14 amino acids.

CDR3 sequence reads: CASSWEFEGSEAFF. As DNA, the CDR3 is TGTGCCAGTAGTTGGGAGTTCGAAGGTTCTGAAGCTTTCTTT. The chain carries TRBV19 and TRBJ1-1; D ambiguous. The CDR3 sequence is 14 residues long. V lost 5 bases, J lost 6 bases, and 16 bases lay in between. Germline V CDR1 and CDR2: LNHDA, SQIVND (reference sequence).

The chain links TRBV7-9 to TRBJ1-2; D is unclear. The V gene lost 4 bases and the J gene lost 8 bases, with 11 bases spanning the gap. Looked up from germline, CDR1 is SEHNR and CDR2 is FQNEAQ (reference sequence). The CDR3 is 12 residues long. The CDR3 spells CASSYSSHGYTF. The CDR3 coding sequence is TGTGCCAGCAGCTACAGCTCCCACGGCTACACCTTC.

The J gene is TRBJ2-1, the V gene TRBV5-4, with 9 bases aligning to TRBD2. CDR3 size: 16 residues. The V and J ends lost 3 bases and 4 bases, in that order; junction bases with no gene match: 8. Per the germline V gene, CDR1 is SGHNT and CDR2 is YYREEE (reference sequence). CDR3 in DNA: TGTGCCAGCAGCTCTCGGCTAGCGGGGCCTTACAATGAGCAGTTCTTC. This sequence encodes CASSSRLAGPYNEQFF.

The chain links TRBV20-1 to TRBJ2-7; 10 bases agree with TRBD1. CDR3 length: 16 residues. V trimming: 3 bases; J trimming: 0 bases; junction bases outside the gene matches: 8. CDR1 and CDR2 (germline): DFQATT, SNEGSKA (reference sequence). CDR3 loop: CSASNPGQGFSYEQYF. DNA of the CDR3: TGCAGTGCTAGTAACCCGGGACAGGGGTTCTCCTACGAGCAGTACTTC.

The V call is TRBV19, the J call TRBJ1-5, with D perhaps TRBD1 (6 bases). The CDR3 runs 15 residues. Germline V gene sequence: CDR1 LNHDA, CDR2 SQIVND (reference sequence). The ends were cut back, 3 bases at V and 3 bases at J, with 12 bases in the middle. The CDR3: CASSITGQFNQPQHF. DNA for the CDR3: TGTGCCAGTAGTATCACCGGACAGTTCAATCAGCCCCAGCATTTT.

This chain links TRBV3-1 (or the pseudogene TRBV3-2) with TRBJ1-6; D might be TRBD1 (6 bases). Trimming stripped 4 bases from V and 7 bases from J, with 20 bases between. The CDR3 has 17 amino acids. Germline V gene sequence: CDR1 LGHDT, CDR2 YNNKEL (reference sequence). CDR3 sequence reads: CASSLGGGRAFNSPLHF. CDR3 nucleotide sequence: TGTGCCAGCAGCCTTGGGGGGGGCAGGGCCTTCAATTCACCCCTCCACTTT.

The chain joins TRBV14 to TRBJ1-1; D may be TRBD1 (6 bases). The germline gives CDR1 SGHDN, CDR2 FVKESK. Deletions cut 7 bases from V and 8 bases from J, with 17 bases between. CDR3 length equals 13 residues. CDR3 residues: CASIRTDPSEAFF. CDR3 coding DNA: TGTGCCAGCATTAGGACAGACCCCTCCGAAGCTTTCTTT. Drawing the rest from reference TRBV14 and TRBJ1-1, the complete variable domain is EAGVTQFPSHSVIEKGQTVTLRCDPISGHDNLYWYRRVMGKEIKFLLHFVKESKQDESGMPNNRFLAERTGGTYSTLKVQPAELEDSGVYFCASIRTDPSEAFFGQGTRLTVV.

Comment on this clone: The junction and the germline gene differ at one end; a read error may be behind it. V usage is TRBV6-2 or TRBV6-3 and J usage is TRBJ1-2; D is perhaps TRBD1 (5 bases). CDR3 length: 13 residues. The germline V gene encodes CDR1 MNHEY and CDR2 SVGEGT. The CDR3 here is CASSYSGGVANAF. The CDR3 nucleotides read TGTGCCAGCAGTTACTCGGGAGGGGTTGCCAACGCCTTC.

The genes are TRBV7-2 and TRBJ1-5; the D is unclear. Germline CDR1 SGHTA, CDR2 FQGNSA. The CDR3 extends over 15 amino acids. V dropped 1 base and J dropped 0 bases, with 7 bases sitting between them. CDR3 protein: CASSLGAYSNQPQHF. In DNA, the CDR3 is TGTGCCAGCAGCTTAGGGGCGTATAGCAATCAGCCCCAGCATTTT.

The genes are TRBV5-6 and TRBJ2-2; D perhaps matches TRBD1 (6 bases). V was shortened by 1 base and J by 3 bases, with 19 bases between the two germline ends. Germline-derived CDR1 and CDR2 are SGHDT and YYEEEE. The length of the CDR3 is 18 residues. This CDR3 reads CASSLREQGVWDTGELFF. DNA for the CDR3: TGTGCCAGCAGCTTGCGGGAACAGGGCGTATGGGACACCGGGGAGCTGTTTTTT.

This clone was found a few times. The chain has TRBV5-1 and TRBJ1-1, with 8 bases aligning to TRBD1. Trimming cost V 4 bases and J 1 base; bases outside gene matches: 6. The CDR3 contains 15 residues. CDR1 SGHRS and CDR2 YFSETQ come from the germline V gene. CDR3 sequence (DNA): TGCGCCAGCAGCCCAGGGGGCGCGGGGAACACTGAAGCTTTCTTT. Translating it yields CASSPGGAGNTEAFF.